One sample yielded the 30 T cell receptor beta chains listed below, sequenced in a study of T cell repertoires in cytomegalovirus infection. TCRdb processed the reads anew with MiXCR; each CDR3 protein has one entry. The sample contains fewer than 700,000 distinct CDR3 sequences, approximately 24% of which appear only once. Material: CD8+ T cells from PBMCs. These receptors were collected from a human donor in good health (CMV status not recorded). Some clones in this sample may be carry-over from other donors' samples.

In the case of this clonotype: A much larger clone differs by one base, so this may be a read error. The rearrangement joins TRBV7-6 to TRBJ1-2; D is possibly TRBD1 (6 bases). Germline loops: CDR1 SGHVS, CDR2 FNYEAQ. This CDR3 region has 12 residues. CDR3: CTSSLQGNGYTF. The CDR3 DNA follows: TGTACCAGCAGCTTACAGGGTAATGGCTACACCTTC.

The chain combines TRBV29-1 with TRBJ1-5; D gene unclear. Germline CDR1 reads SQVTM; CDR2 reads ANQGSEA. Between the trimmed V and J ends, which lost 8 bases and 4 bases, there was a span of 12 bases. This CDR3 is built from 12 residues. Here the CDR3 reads CSTGRDNQPQHF. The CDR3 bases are TGCAGCACCGGACGGGATAATCAGCCCCAGCATTTT.

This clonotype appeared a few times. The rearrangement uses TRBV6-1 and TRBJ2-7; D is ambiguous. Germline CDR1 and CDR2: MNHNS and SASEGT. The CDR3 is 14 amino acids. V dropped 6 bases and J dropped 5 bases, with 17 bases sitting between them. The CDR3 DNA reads TGTGCCAGCAGCGCCTTCGCGATCGGACACGAGCAGTACGTC. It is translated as CASSAFAIGHEQYV.

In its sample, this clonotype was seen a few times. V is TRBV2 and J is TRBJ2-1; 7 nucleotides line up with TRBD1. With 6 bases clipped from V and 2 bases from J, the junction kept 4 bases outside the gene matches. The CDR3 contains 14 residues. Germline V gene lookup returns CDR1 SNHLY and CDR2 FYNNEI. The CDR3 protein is CASRGTVTYNEQFF. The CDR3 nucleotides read TGTGCCAGCAGAGGGACAGTGACCTACAATGAGCAGTTCTTC.

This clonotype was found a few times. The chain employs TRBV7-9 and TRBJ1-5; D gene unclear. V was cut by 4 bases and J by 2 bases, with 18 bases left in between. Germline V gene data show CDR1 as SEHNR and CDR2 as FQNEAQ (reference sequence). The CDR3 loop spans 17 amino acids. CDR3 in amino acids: CASSSTAISGGNQPQHF. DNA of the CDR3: TGTGCCAGCAGCTCAACAGCAATTAGCGGTGGCAATCAGCCCCAGCATTTT.

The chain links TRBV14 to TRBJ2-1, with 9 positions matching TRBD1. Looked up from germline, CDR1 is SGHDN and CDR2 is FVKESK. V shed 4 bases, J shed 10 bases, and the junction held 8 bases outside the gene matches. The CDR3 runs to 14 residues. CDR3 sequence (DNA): TGTGCCAGCAGCCTACAGGGGGCGGCTCGGGAGCAGTTCTTC. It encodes CASSLQGAAREQFF.

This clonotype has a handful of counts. The CDR3 here is CASSGGTSGSRTDTQYF. As DNA, the CDR3 is TGTGCCAGCAGCGGAGGGACTAGCGGGTCCAGGACAGATACGCAGTATTTT. The chain joins TRBV9 to TRBJ2-3; 12 bases align to TRBD2. The ends lost 3 bases at V and 3 bases at J; junction bases unmatched: 8. The CDR3 runs 17 residues. Germline V lookup: CDR1 SGDLS, CDR2 YYNGEE.

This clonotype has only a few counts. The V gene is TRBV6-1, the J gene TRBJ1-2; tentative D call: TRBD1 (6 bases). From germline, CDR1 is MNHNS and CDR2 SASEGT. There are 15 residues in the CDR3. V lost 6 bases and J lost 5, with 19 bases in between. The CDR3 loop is CASREDSLSWYGYTF. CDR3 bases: TGTGCCAGCAGGGAGGACAGCCTCTCTTGGTATGGCTACACCTTC.

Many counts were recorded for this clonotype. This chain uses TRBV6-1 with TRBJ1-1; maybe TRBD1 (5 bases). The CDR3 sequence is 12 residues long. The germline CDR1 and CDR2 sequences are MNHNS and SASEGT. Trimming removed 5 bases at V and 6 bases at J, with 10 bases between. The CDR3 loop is CASSFTGSEAFF. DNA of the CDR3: TGTGCCAGCAGTTTTACAGGTTCTGAAGCTTTCTTT.

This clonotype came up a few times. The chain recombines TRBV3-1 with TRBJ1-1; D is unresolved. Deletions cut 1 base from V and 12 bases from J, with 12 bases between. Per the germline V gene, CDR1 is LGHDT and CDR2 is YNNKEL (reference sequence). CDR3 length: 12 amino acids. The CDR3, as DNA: TGTGCCAGCAGCCAAGGCACCGCCGGATCTTTCTTT. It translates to CASSQGTAGSFF. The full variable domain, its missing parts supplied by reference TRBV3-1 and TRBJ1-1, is DTAVSQTPKYLVTQMGNDKSIKCEQNLGHDTMYWYKQDSKKFLKIMFSYNNKELIINETVPNRFSPKSPDKAHLNLHINSLELGDSAVYFCASSQGTAGSFFGQGTRLTVV.

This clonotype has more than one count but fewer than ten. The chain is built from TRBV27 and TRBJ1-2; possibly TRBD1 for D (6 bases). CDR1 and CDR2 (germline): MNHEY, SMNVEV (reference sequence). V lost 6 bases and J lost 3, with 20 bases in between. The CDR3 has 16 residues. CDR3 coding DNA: TGTGCCAGCAGGGCCTCTCCCGGGGGCGATTACTATGGCTACACCTTC. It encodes CASRASPGGDYYGYTF.

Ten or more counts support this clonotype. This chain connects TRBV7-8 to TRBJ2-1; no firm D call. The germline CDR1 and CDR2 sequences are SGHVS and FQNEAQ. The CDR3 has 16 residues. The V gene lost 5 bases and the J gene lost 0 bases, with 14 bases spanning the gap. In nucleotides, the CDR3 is TGTGCCAGCAGCCCCACGGGCGGCTTCTCCTACAATGAGCAGTTCTTC. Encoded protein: CASSPTGGFSYNEQFF.

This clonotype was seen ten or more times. CDR3 sequence (DNA): TGTGCCAGCAGCTTAGCCCCCGGGCAGGGGGCCTGGTTGGCCGGGGAGCTGTTTTTT. Its protein is CASSLAPGQGAWLAGELFF. The chain joins TRBV7-8 to TRBJ2-2; the match to TRBD1 covers 8 bases. The CDR3 contains 19 residues. CDR1 is SGHVS and CDR2 is FQNEAQ in the germline V gene. Germline trimming cut 0 bases from V and 6 bases from J; bases unmatched to any gene: 15.

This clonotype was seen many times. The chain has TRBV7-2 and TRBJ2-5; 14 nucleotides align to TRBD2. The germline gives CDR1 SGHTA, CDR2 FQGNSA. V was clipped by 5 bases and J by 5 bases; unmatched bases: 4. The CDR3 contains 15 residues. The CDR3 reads CASSMGLAGVETQYF. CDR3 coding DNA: TGTGCCAGCAGCATGGGACTAGCGGGGGTGGAGACCCAGTACTTC.

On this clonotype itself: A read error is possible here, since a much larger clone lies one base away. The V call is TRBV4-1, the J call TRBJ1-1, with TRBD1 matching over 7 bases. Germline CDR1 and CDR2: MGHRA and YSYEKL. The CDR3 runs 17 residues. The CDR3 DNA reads TGCACCAGCAGCCAAGATGTAGGACAGGACGCGAACACTGAAGCTTTCTTT. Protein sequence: CTSSQDVGQDANTEAFF.

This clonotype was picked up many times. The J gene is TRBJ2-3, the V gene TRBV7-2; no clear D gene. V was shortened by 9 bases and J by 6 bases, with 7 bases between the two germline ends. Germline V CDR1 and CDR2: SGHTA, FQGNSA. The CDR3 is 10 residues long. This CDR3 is CASSADTQYF. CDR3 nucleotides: TGTGCCAGTTCAGCCGATACGCAGTATTTT.

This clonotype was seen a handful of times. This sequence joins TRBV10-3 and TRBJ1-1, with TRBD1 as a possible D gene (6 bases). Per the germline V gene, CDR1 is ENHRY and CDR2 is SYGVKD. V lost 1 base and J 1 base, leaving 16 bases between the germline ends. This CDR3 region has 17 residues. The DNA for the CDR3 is TGTGCCATCAGTGAGTATTATGAAAGGGGGAGGAACACTGAAGCTTTCTTT. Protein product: CAISEYYERGRNTEAFF.

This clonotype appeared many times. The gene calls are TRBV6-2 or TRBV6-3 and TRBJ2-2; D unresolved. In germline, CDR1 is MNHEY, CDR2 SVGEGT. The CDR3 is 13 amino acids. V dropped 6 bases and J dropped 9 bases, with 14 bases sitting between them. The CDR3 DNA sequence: TGTGCCAGCAGAACCCCACCGACCCGGGAGCTGTTTTTT. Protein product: CASRTPPTRELFF.

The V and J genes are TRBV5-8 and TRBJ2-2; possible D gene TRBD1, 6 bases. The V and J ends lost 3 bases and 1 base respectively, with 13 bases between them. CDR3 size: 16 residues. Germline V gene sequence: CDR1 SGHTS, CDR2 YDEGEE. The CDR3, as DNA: TGTGCCAGCAGCTCACGACAGGCCATGAACACCGGGGAGCTGTTTTTT. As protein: CASSSRQAMNTGELFF.

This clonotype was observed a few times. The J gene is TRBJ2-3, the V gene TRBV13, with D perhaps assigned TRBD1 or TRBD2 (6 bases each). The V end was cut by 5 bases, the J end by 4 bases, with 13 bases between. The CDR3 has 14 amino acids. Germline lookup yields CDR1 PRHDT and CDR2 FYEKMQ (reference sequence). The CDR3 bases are TGTGCCAGCAGCACAGGGAGGCCCCCAGATACGCAGTATTTT. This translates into CASSTGRPPDTQYF.

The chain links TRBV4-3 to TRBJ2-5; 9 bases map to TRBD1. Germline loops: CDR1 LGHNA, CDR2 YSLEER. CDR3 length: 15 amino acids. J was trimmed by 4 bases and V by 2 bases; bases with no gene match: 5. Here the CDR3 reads CASSQRGQGGETQYF. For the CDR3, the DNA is TGCGCCAGCAGCCAACGGGGACAGGGAGGAGAGACCCAGTACTTC.

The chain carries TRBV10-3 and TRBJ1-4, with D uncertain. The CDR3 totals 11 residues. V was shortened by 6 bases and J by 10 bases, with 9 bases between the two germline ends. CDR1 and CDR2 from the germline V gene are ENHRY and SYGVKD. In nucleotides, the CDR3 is TGTGCCATCAGCCCCGGAGGAAAACTGTTTTTT. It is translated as CAISPGGKLFF.

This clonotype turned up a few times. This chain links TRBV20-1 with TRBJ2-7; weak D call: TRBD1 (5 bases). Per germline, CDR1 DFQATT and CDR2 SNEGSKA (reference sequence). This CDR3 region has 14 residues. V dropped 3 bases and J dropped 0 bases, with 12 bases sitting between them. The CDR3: CSASDRIHSYEQYV. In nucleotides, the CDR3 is TGCAGTGCTAGCGACAGAATACACTCCTACGAGCAGTACGTC.

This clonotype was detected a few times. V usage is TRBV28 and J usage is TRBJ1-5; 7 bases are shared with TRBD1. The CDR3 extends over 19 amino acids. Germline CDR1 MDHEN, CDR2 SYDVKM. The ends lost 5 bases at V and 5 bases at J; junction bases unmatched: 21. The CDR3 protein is CASSGDRLTGMGQYQPQHF. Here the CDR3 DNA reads TGTGCCAGCAGTGGCGACAGGTTGACAGGGATGGGTCAATATCAGCCCCAGCATTTT.

CDR3 region: CSARTGGGYEQYV. The DNA for the CDR3 is TGCAGTGCTAGGACAGGGGGCGGCTACGAGCAGTACGTC. The chain recombines TRBV20-1 with TRBJ2-7; 10 bases align to TRBD1. The CDR3 consists of 13 residues. In germline, CDR1 is DFQATT, CDR2 SNEGSKA (reference sequence). Losses at the gene ends were 3 bases for V and 3 bases for J; bases not matched to a gene: 2.

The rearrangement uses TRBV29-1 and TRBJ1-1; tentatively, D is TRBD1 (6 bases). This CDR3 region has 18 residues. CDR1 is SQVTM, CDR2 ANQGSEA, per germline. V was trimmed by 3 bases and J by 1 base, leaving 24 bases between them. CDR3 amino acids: CSVEPPDRGGGRNTEAFF. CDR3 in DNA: TGCAGCGTTGAGCCCCCGGATCGCGGGGGCGGCAGGAACACTGAAGCTTTCTTT.

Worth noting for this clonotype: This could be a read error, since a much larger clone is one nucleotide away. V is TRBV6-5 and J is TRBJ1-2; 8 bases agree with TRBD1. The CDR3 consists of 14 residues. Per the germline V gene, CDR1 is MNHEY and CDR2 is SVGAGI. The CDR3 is CASSYPGGADGCTF. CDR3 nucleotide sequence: TGTGCCAGCAGTTATCCAGGGGGCGCGGATGGCTGCACCTTC.

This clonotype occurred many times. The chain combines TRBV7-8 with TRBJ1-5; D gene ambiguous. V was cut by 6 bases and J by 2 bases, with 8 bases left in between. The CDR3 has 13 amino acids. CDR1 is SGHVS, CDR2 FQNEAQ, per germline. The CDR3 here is CASRDLGNQPQHF. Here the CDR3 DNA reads TGTGCCAGCAGGGACTTGGGCAATCAGCCCCAGCATTTT.

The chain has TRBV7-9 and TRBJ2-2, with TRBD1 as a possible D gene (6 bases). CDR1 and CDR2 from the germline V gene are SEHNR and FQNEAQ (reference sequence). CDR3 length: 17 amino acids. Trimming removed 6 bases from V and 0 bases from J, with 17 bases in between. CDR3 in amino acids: CASRPLQGPSNTGELFF. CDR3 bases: TGTGCCAGCAGACCATTGCAGGGGCCTTCGAACACCGGGGAGCTGTTTTTT.

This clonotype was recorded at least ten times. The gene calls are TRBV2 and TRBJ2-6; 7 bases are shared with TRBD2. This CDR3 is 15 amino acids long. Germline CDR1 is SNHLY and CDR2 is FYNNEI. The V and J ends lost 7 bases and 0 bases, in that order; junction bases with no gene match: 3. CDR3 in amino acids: CASTGGNSGANVLTF. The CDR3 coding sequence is TGTGCCAGCACGGGGGGAAACTCTGGGGCCAACGTCCTGACTTTC.